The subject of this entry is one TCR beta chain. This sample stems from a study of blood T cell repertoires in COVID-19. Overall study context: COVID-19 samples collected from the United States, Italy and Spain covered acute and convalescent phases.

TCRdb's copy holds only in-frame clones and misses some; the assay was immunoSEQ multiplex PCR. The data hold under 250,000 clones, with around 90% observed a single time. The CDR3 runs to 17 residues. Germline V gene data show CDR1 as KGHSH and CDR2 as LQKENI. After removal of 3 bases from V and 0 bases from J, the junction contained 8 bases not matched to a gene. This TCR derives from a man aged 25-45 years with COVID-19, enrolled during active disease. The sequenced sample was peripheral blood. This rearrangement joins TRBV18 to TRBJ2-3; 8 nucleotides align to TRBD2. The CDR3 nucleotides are TGTGCCAGCTCACCTAATGGCGGGGGGCTTAGCACAGATACGCAGTATTTT. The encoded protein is CASSPNGGGLSTDTQYF.